This TCR beta chain was sequenced for a study of blood T cell repertoires in COVID-19. About the research overall: Some COVID-19 samples were acute and others convalescent; all came from the United States, Italy and Spain. PBMCs, B-cell-depleted T cells, or T cells provided the cDNA or gDNA that made up the material.

The CDR3 is 17 residues long. Germline V lookup: CDR1 MNHNS, CDR2 SASEGT. V gave up 0 bases and J gave up 4 bases, with 18 bases separating them. This clone has just a few counts. TCRdb's table, derived via immunoSEQ multiplex PCR, lists solely in-frame clones and lacks some. The table shows 130,000 to 150,000 clones, with approximately 84% occurring only once. The chain has TRBV6-1 and TRBJ1-2, with D perhaps TRBD1 (5 bases). The sequence derives from a human donor in a cohort sampled during active COVID-19. The specimen was peripheral blood. Here the CDR3 reads CASSEAPGNLIGYGYTF. CDR3 sequence (DNA): TGTGCCAGCAGTGAAGCTCCAGGGAATTTAATCGGCTATGGCTACACCTTC.